These T cell receptor beta chains were read from a single sample in a study of blood T cell repertoires in COVID-19. Sequencing was performed with immunoSEQ multiplex PCR; in TCRdb, only in-frame clones are kept and a portion is missing. Here the sample spans 150,000 to 200,000 clones, about 86% being singletons. Sequenced material: peripheral blood. These receptors were taken from an older woman with acute or convalescent COVID-19. Both conserved end residues are part of each CDR3. The order of the fields is D gene, clone size, J gene, V gene, CDR3 DNA, CDR3 protein. The D gene is left open where the match is weak. The size entry is marked missing in some rows and otherwise reads once, few, many or a size class.

d_call: TRBD1
clone_size: NA
j_call: TRBJ1-1
v_call: TRBV5-4
cdr3_nt: TGTGCCAGCAGCTGGGGACAGGGGCGAGACACTGAAGCTTTCTTT
cdr3_aa: CASSWGQGRDTEAFF

d_call: TRBD1
clone_size: NA
j_call: TRBJ1-6
v_call: TRBV7-9
cdr3_nt: TGTGCCAGCAGCCCGCAAACAGGGGCAAATTCACCCCTCCACTTT
cdr3_aa: CASSPQTGANSPLHF

d_call: NA
clone_size: NA
j_call: TRBJ2-7
v_call: TRBV6-2/TRBV6-3
cdr3_nt: TGTGCCAGCAGTTACAGGCGGAACTACGAGCAGTACTTC
cdr3_aa: CASSYRRNYEQYF

d_call: NA
clone_size: NA
j_call: TRBJ1-1
v_call: TRBV15
cdr3_nt: TGTGCCACCAGCAGAGATACTCCGAACACTGAAGCTTTCTTT
cdr3_aa: CATSRDTPNTEAFF

d_call: NA
clone_size: NA
j_call: TRBJ1-6
v_call: TRBV7-9
cdr3_nt: TGTGCCAGCAGCCTCACGGGTGGTCCAATTAATTCACCCCTCCACTTT
cdr3_aa: CASSLTGGPINSPLHF

d_call: TRBD1
clone_size: NA
j_call: TRBJ2-6
v_call: TRBV2
cdr3_nt: TGTGCCAGCAGACGCCCAGGGGGCGTTATAAGCTCTGGGGCCAACGTCCTGACTTTC
cdr3_aa: CASRRPGGVISSGANVLTF

d_call: NA
clone_size: NA
j_call: TRBJ1-6
v_call: TRBV27
cdr3_nt: TGTGCCAGCAGTTTGATGCAGGGAACCTATAATTCACCCCTCCACTTT
cdr3_aa: CASSLMQGTYNSPLHF

d_call: NA
clone_size: NA
j_call: TRBJ1-2
v_call: TRBV5-1
cdr3_nt: TGCGCCAGCAGCTTTGACACATACTATGGCTACACCTTC
cdr3_aa: CASSFDTYYGYTF

d_call: TRBD1
clone_size: NA
j_call: TRBJ1-2
v_call: TRBV5-5
cdr3_nt: TGTGCCAGCAGCTTGGTAGGGGGCAGAACTAACTATGGCTACACCTTC
cdr3_aa: CASSLVGGRTNYGYTF

d_call: NA
clone_size: once
j_call: TRBJ1-5
v_call: TRBV4-2
cdr3_nt: TGTGCCAGCAGCCAAGAGACAGTTGGTAATCAGCCCCAGCATTTT
cdr3_aa: CASSQETVGNQPQHF

d_call: NA
clone_size: NA
j_call: TRBJ2-7
v_call: TRBV7-6
cdr3_nt: TGTGCCAGCAGCGGGCCCCCAGGGCACTACGAGCAGTACTTC
cdr3_aa: CASSGPPGHYEQYF

d_call: TRBD1
clone_size: once
j_call: TRBJ2-7
v_call: TRBV27
cdr3_nt: TGTGCCAGCAGTTTATACCCAGGGGGCGAGCAGTACTTC
cdr3_aa: CASSLYPGGEQYF

d_call: NA
clone_size: NA
j_call: TRBJ2-5
v_call: TRBV11-2
cdr3_nt: TGTGCCAGCAAACGCGGGACGGTCCAAGAGACCCAGTACTTC
cdr3_aa: CASKRGTVQETQYF

d_call: TRBD2
clone_size: NA
j_call: TRBJ2-7
v_call: TRBV3-1/TRBV3-2
cdr3_nt: TGTGCCAGCAGCCAAGGGCGGACTAGCGGGGGGGAAAAGTACTTC
cdr3_aa: CASSQGRTSGGEKYF

d_call: NA
clone_size: NA
j_call: TRBJ1-4
v_call: TRBV18
cdr3_nt: TGTGTCAGCTCACCTCGACAGACCGAAAAACTGTTTTTT
cdr3_aa: CVSSPRQTEKLFF

d_call: TRBD1
clone_size: few
j_call: TRBJ1-5
v_call: TRBV6-2/TRBV6-3
cdr3_nt: TGTGCCAGCAGTTGGACAGGGAATCAGCCCCAGCATTTT
cdr3_aa: CASSWTGNQPQHF